This T cell receptor (beta chain) was retrieved from a study of CD8 T cells in Susac syndrome. This clonotype has just one count. Purification of the CD8+ and CD4+ T cells relied on negative isolation, and TEMRA cells underwent FACS enrichment. Roughly 0.45 to 1 ug RNA was reverse transcribed with random hexamers. TCRdb used MiXCR to reprocess the immunoSEQ multiplex PCR reads, holding one entry per CDR3 protein. The repertoire holds about 140,000 distinct CDR3 sequences, around 96% seen once, with approximately 0.11% in the top ten. V dropped 0 bases and J dropped 5 bases, with 12 bases sitting between them. The CDR3 is 15 amino acids. In germline, CDR1 is SGDLS, CDR2 YYNGEE.

The sequencing input was CD4+ T cells from PBMCs. V gene TRBV9 combines with J gene TRBJ2-1; weak D call: TRBD2 (5 bases). The TCR comes from a human donor with multiple sclerosis. This CDR3 reads CASSVVRRGNNEQFF. CDR3 sequence (DNA): TGTGCCAGCAGCGTAGTAAGGAGAGGGAACAATGAGCAGTTCTTC.